This T cell receptor (beta chain) was sequenced during a study of human T cells and chemical hapten exposure. On the study more broadly: Slight differences in pooled library volume were the main source of varying TCR yields across samples. Study-wide results and caveats: Expanded TCRs formed significantly more large CDR3 similarity clusters than controls.

The time point is: pre-sensitization, week 0. Treatment meaning: therapeutic diphenylcyclopropenone sensitization with weekly scalp DPC. Library construction involved attaching unique molecular identifiers to individual cDNA molecules, which allowed quantitative, reproducible TCR counting. TCRdb fed the RACE reads into MiXCR, producing one record per CDR3 protein. Among about 110,000 distinct CDR3 sequences listed, 9.5% to 15% were seen once. Notes on this clonotype: Its cognate antigen is unknown.

The germline CDR1 and CDR2 sequences are SEHNR and FQNEAQ (reference sequence). Trimming took off 4 bases at V and 0 bases at J, with 10 bases between the two ends. This CDR3 comprises 15 residues. The V gene is TRBV7-9, the J gene TRBJ2-1, with D perhaps TRBD1 or TRBD2 (5 bases each). Material: whole blood, obtained in connection with sensitization to the hapten diphenylcyclopropenone (DPC). This clonotype was sampled from a woman between 50 and 59 years old with alopecia areata. Some clones in this sample may be carry-over from other donors' samples. CDR3 sequence (DNA): TGTGCCAGCAGCTCAACCGGGACCTCCTACAATGAGCAGTTCTTC. Its protein product is CASSSTGTSYNEQFF.